Presented here are 28 T cell receptor beta chains from one specimen sequenced in a study of cytomegalovirus exposure and HLA in healthy donors. 60 Vbeta and 13 Jbeta primers were used in PCR. Some clones are missing from TCRdb's copy, which holds only in-frame ones; the method was immunoSEQ multiplex PCR. The table shows about 180,000 clones, with roughly 78% occurring only once. Material for sequencing was PBMCs. These receptors originate from a middle-aged woman in good health and CMV-seronegative.

V gene TRBV5-1 combines with J gene TRBJ2-7, with D perhaps matching TRBD1 (6 bases). Deletions cut 3 bases from V and 2 bases from J, with 12 bases between. Germline V CDR1 and CDR2: SGHRS, YFSETQ. This CDR3 is 14 amino acids long. Written as DNA, the CDR3 is TGCGCCAGCAGCTCCAGGGGTTACCCCTACGAGCAGTACTTC. Its translation is CASSSRGYPYEQYF.

The chain combines TRBV21-1 with TRBJ2-1; TRBD1 is taken as the D call from the table, unchecked against the DNA. TRBV21-1 constitutes a pseudogene. The CDR3 extends over 18 amino acids. CDR3 nucleotide sequence: TGTGCCAGCAGCAAAGGCCCGACAGGGGGCGACTCCTACAATGAGCAGTTCTTC. Amino acids: CASSKGPTGGDSYNEQFF.

V usage is TRBV27 and J usage is TRBJ2-7, with 9 bases that match TRBD1. Germline-derived CDR1 and CDR2 are MNHEY and SMNVEV (reference sequence). The CDR3 runs to 15 residues. V lost 5 bases, J lost 5 bases, and 10 bases stayed unmatched. CDR3 DNA sequence: TGTGCCAGCAGTGCCGGTCCCGGGACAGGGAACGAGCAGTACTTC. Residues: CASSAGPGTGNEQYF.

The chain joins TRBV18 to TRBJ2-3, with D perhaps matching TRBD2 (6 bases). CDR1 and CDR2 from the germline V gene are KGHSH and LQKENI. There are 16 residues in the CDR3. Trimming left V 1 base short and J 5 bases short, with 16 bases between. CDR3 sequence (DNA): TGTGCCAGCTCACCACGGCGGCAGGGAGGATTAGATACGCAGTATTTT. Translated: CASSPRRQGGLDTQYF.

The chain recombines TRBV5-1 with TRBJ2-7; D possibly corresponds to TRBD2 (6 bases). CDR3 length: 14 amino acids. Looked up from germline, CDR1 is SGHRS and CDR2 is YFSETQ. V lost 2 bases to trimming and J lost 3 bases, with 12 bases between them. The CDR3 DNA follows: TGCGCCAGCAGCTTCCGGGACTCTGACTACGAGCAGTACTTC. This sequence encodes CASSFRDSDYEQYF.

In DNA, the CDR3 is TGTGCCAGCAGTGAGGTGGGGGGGCCGACAGATACGCAGTATTTT. This gives the protein CASSEVGGPTDTQYF. The J gene is TRBJ2-3, the V gene TRBV25-1, with D possibly matching TRBD2 (7 bases). Germline-derived CDR1 and CDR2 are MGHDK and SYGVNS. Trimming removed 3 bases at V and 3 bases at J, with 13 bases between. The CDR3 contains 15 residues.

This chain connects TRBV4-2 to TRBJ2-7; unclear D gene. Trimming stripped 0 bases from V and 0 bases from J, with 15 bases between. Germline values: CDR1 LGHNA, CDR2 YNFKEQ. The CDR3 is made up of 17 amino acids. Here the CDR3 DNA reads TGTGCCAGCAGCCAAGAGGTTGAGACTCCCAGCTCCTACGAGCAGTACTTC. Translation gives CASSQEVETPSSYEQYF.

The V call is TRBV30, the J call TRBJ1-1; 9 bases match TRBD1. With 4 bases clipped from V and 6 bases from J, the junction kept 12 bases outside the gene matches. Germline CDR1 is GTSNPN and CDR2 is SVGIG (reference sequence). There are 15 residues in the CDR3. The CDR3 coding sequence is TGTGCCTGGAATAATCCGGACAGGGGTTCTGCTGAAGCTTTCTTT. Amino acids: CAWNNPDRGSAEAFF.

The rearrangement uses TRBV5-1 and TRBJ2-2; TRBD1 agrees at 7 bases. Germline CDR1 and CDR2: SGHRS and YFSETQ. V was clipped by 4 bases and J by 4 bases; unmatched bases: 10. The CDR3 is 16 residues long. The CDR3 spells CASSLVATGPTGELFF. In DNA, the CDR3 is TGCGCCAGCAGCCTAGTAGCGACAGGGCCCACCGGGGAGCTGTTTTTT.

This chain links TRBV2 with TRBJ2-7; D gene ambiguous. The length of the CDR3 is 11 residues. With 2 bases removed from V and 7 bases from J, the gap between germline ends came to 6 bases. CDR1 and CDR2 from the germline V gene are SNHLY and FYNNEI. The CDR3 nucleotides are TGTGCCAGCAGTGAAACGCGGGAGCAGTACTTC. Its protein is CASSETREQYF.

The CDR3 DNA follows: TGTGCCAGCAGCTTAGATTCACTGCCGAACACTGAAGCTTTCTTT. Translating gives CASSLDSLPNTEAFF. The chain has TRBV11-2 and TRBJ1-1; D remains unclear. From germline, CDR1 is SGHAT and CDR2 FQNNGV. Deletions cut 0 bases from V and 1 base from J, with 9 bases between. The CDR3 is made up of 15 amino acids. Full variable domain (outside the CDR3, taken from reference TRBV11-2 and TRBJ1-1): EAGVAQSPRYKIIEKRQSVAFWCNPISGHATLYWYQQILGQGPKLLIQFQNNGVVDDSQLPKDRFSAERLKGVDSTLKIQPAKLEDSAVYLCASSLDSLPNTEAFFGQGTRLTVV.

The V gene is TRBV19, the J gene TRBJ2-1; TRBD2 agrees at 10 bases. From germline, CDR1 is LNHDA and CDR2 SQIVND (reference sequence). This CDR3 has 18 residues. After removal of 5 bases from V and 8 bases from J, the junction contained 18 bases not matched to a gene. The CDR3 nucleotides are TGTGCCAGTAGTTTTCCCAACCTAGCGGGAGCAACGAGGGATGAGCAGTTCTTC. Translating it yields CASSFPNLAGATRDEQFF.

The J gene is TRBJ1-1, the V gene TRBV9; D is possibly TRBD1 (6 bases). Germline CDR1 SGDLS, CDR2 YYNGEE. Trimming took 0 bases from V and 3 from J, leaving 15 bases between them. This CDR3 spans 16 amino acids. The DNA for the CDR3 is TGTGCCAGCAGCGTAGCTGTAGGCCCAGGGGACACTGAAGCTTTCTTT. Amino acid sequence: CASSVAVGPGDTEAFF. Complete variable domain (other parts from reference TRBV9 and TRBJ1-1): DSGVTQTPKHLITATGQRVTLRCSPRSGDLSVYWYQQSLDQGLQFLIQYYNGEERAKGNILERFSAQQFPDLHSELNLSSLELGDSALYFCASSVAVGPGDTEAFFGQGTRLTVV.

Only one count was recorded for this clone. The J gene is TRBJ2-1, the V gene TRBV10-3; D is perhaps TRBD1 (6 bases). The V gene's germline CDR1 is ENHRY and CDR2 SYGVKD. V gave up 3 bases and J gave up 5 bases, with 20 bases separating them. CDR3 size: 17 residues. CDR3 in amino acids: CAISDSLRGTRDNEQFF. CDR3 nucleotides: TGTGCCATCAGTGACAGCTTGCGAGGGACAAGAGACAATGAGCAGTTCTTC.

CDR3 nucleotide sequence: TGCGCCAGCAGCTTGTTCGGGAAGAGTGGGAATGAGCAGTTCTTC. Its translation: CASSLFGKSGNEQFF. The rearrangement joins TRBV5-1 to TRBJ2-1, with a possible D match to TRBD2 (5 bases). The CDR3 covers 15 residues. Trimming shortened V by 1 base and J by 7 bases, and 15 bases separated the two germline ends. Per germline, CDR1 SGHRS and CDR2 YFSETQ. The full variable domain, its missing parts supplied by reference TRBV5-1 and TRBJ2-1, is KAGVTQTPRYLIKTRGQQVTLSCSPISGHRSVSWYQQTPGQGLQFLFEYFSETQRNKGNFPGRFSGRQFSNSRSEMNVSTLELGDSALYLCASSLFGKSGNEQFFGPGTRLTVL.

The CDR3, as DNA: TGTGCCAGCAGCATCCGGGAGGACACCATATATTTT. This sequence encodes CASSIREDTIYF. V usage is TRBV2 and J usage is TRBJ1-3; no firm D call. Trimming left V 6 bases short and J 8 bases short, with 11 bases between. There are 12 residues in the CDR3. The germline gives CDR1 SNHLY, CDR2 FYNNEI.

The chain recombines TRBV10-3 with TRBJ1-2; tentative D call: TRBD1 (5 bases). V lost 11 bases to trimming and J lost 2 bases, with 15 bases between them. The length of the CDR3 is 13 residues. Germline-derived CDR1 and CDR2 are ENHRY and SYGVKD. CDR3 nucleotides: TGTGCCCACCGGGGGGGGGAAAACTATGGCTACACCTTC. Protein: CAHRGGENYGYTF.

The genes are TRBV6-6 and TRBJ2-3; D remains ambiguous. Germline CDR1 and CDR2: MNHNY and SVGAGI (reference sequence). Deletions cut 5 bases from V and 4 bases from J, with 10 bases between. This CDR3 is 13 amino acids long. This CDR3 reads CASSASNADTQYF. The CDR3 DNA sequence: TGTGCCAGCAGTGCTTCTAACGCAGATACGCAGTATTTT.

This clone showed up just once. The rearrangement joins TRBV4-1 to TRBJ2-5, with D maybe TRBD2 (5 bases). V gave up 4 bases and J gave up 0 bases, with 9 bases separating them. The CDR3 is 14 residues long. Germline-derived CDR1 and CDR2 are MGHRA and YSYEKL. CDR3 residues: CASSRPGNQETQYF. The CDR3 DNA sequence: TGCGCCAGCAGCCGACCGGGAAACCAAGAGACCCAGTACTTC.

V gene TRBV6-5 combines with J gene TRBJ1-4, with 10 positions matching TRBD1. Germline CDR1 reads MNHEY; CDR2 reads SVGAGI. V shed 5 bases, J shed 7 bases, and the junction held 4 bases outside the gene matches. The CDR3 runs to 14 residues. For the CDR3, the DNA is TGTGCCAGCAGTCGACAGGGGGCAAGTGAAAAACTGTTTTTT. It encodes CASSRQGASEKLFF.

This clone was detected once. J is TRBJ2-1 and V is TRBV6-4; 9 bases are a match to TRBD2. The junction had 7 bases not matched to a gene; V was cut back by 0 bases and J by 7 bases. The germline V gene encodes CDR1 MRHNA and CDR2 SNTAGT. CDR3 length equals 16 residues. CDR3 in amino acids: CASSDSGLAGANEQFF. For the CDR3, the DNA is TGTGCCAGCAGTGACTCAGGGTTAGCGGGAGCAAATGAGCAGTTCTTC.

In this sample, this clone turned up a few times. The rearrangement uses TRBV9 and TRBJ2-5, with a weak D call TRBD2 (6 bases). Germline-derived CDR1 and CDR2 are SGDLS and YYNGEE. With 0 bases removed from V and 1 base from J, the gap between germline ends came to 13 bases. CDR3 length: 16 amino acids. The CDR3 here is CASSVEPGGVQETQYF. CDR3 nucleotide sequence: TGTGCCAGCAGCGTAGAGCCTGGCGGGGTCCAAGAGACCCAGTACTTC.

To note about this clone: One junction end disagrees with the germline gene, perhaps due to a read error. The CDR3 DNA is TGTGCTAGCAGCTTAACTAGCGGGAGCCCCAGCTACGAGCAGTACTTC. This gives the protein CASSLTSGSPSYEQYF. The V call is TRBV7-7, the J call TRBJ2-7; 11 bases agree with TRBD2. CDR1 and CDR2 (germline): SSHAT, FNYEAQ (reference sequence). The CDR3 covers 16 residues.

The rearrangement joins TRBV2 to TRBJ2-5; 7 bases align to TRBD1. This CDR3 spans 14 amino acids. With 4 bases clipped from V and 2 bases from J, the junction kept 4 bases outside the gene matches. CDR1 and CDR2 from the germline V gene are SNHLY and FYNNEI. The CDR3, as DNA: TGTGCCAGCAGTGCGGCAGGGGGACAAGAGACCCAGTACTTC. Its protein product is CASSAAGGQETQYF. Combining the CDR3 with reference TRBV2 and TRBJ2-5 gives the whole variable domain EPEVTQTPSHQVTQMGQEVILRCVPISNHLYFYWYRQILGQKVEFLVSFYNNEISEKSEIFDDQFSVERPDGSNFTLKIRSTKLEDSAMYFCASSAAGGQETQYFGPGTRLLVL.

V and J are TRBV6-5 and TRBJ1-1; D is perhaps TRBD1 (5 bases). This CDR3 spans 13 amino acids. Trimming pared 0 bases from V and 3 bases from J, leaving 5 bases between. Germline-derived CDR1 and CDR2 are MNHEY and SVGAGI. The CDR3 DNA is TGTGCCAGCAGTTACTCGGGGCACACTGAAGCTTTCTTT. Translating it yields CASSYSGHTEAFF.

The chain links TRBV5-6 to TRBJ2-3; unclear D gene. The length of the CDR3 is 14 residues. Germline V CDR1 and CDR2: SGHDT, YYEEEE. V gave up 4 bases and J gave up 0 bases, with 9 bases separating them. CDR3 loop: CASSPPRSTDTQYF. The CDR3 bases are TGTGCCAGCAGCCCCCCCAGGAGCACAGATACGCAGTATTTT.

This clone was found a few times. V and J are TRBV6-5 and TRBJ2-7; 7 positions match TRBD1. CDR1 and CDR2 (germline): MNHEY, SVGAGI. The CDR3 consists of 15 residues. V dropped 6 bases and J dropped 0; count of bases not matched to a gene: 8. The CDR3 DNA follows: TGTGCCAGCAGCAGGGGACAGTGGAGCTCCTACGAGCAGTACTTC. This translates into CASSRGQWSSYEQYF.

About this clone: The same CDR3 arises from other DNA sequences in this sample as well. The gene calls are TRBV28 and TRBJ2-3; 11 nucleotides match TRBD2. Trimming took 0 bases from V and 0 from J; bases not matched to a gene: 5. The CDR3 spans 18 residues. Germline V gives CDR1 MDHEN, CDR2 SYDVKM. The CDR3 is CASSLWGTSGSSTDTQYF. CDR3 DNA sequence: TGTGCCAGCAGTTTATGGGGGACTAGCGGTTCTAGCACAGATACGCAGTATTTT.